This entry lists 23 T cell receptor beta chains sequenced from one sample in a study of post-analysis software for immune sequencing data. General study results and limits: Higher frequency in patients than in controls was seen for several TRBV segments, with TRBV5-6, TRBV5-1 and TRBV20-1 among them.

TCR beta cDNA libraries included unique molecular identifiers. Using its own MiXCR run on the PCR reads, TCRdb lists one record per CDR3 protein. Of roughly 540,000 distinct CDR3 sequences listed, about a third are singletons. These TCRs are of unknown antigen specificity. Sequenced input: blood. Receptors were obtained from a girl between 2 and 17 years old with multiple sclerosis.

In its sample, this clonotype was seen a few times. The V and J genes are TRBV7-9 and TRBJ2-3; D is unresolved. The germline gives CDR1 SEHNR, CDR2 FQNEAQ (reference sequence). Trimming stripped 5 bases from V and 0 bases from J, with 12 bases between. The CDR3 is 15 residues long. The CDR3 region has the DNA TGTGCCAGCAGCCCAAGAGGCCTGAGCACAGATACGCAGTATTTT. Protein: CASSPRGLSTDTQYF.

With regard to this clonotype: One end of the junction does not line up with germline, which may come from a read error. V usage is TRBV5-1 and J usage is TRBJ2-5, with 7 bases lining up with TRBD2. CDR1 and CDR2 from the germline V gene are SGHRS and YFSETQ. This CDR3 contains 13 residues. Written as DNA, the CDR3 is TGCGCCATCAGCGAGAGCGGGGTTGAGACCCAGTACTTC. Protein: CAISESGVETQYF.

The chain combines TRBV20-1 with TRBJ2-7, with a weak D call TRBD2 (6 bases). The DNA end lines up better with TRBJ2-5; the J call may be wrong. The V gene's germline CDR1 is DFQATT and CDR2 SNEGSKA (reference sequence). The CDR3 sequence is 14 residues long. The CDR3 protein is CSAGGVESPETQYF. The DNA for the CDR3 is TGCAGTGCGGGCGGGGTAGAGTCACCCGAGACCCAGTACTTC.

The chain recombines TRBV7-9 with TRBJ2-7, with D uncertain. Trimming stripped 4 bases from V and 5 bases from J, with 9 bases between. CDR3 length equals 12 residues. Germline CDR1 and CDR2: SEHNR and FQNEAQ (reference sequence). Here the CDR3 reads CASSSYFDEQYF. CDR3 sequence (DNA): TGTGCCAGCAGCTCCTACTTCGACGAGCAGTACTTC.

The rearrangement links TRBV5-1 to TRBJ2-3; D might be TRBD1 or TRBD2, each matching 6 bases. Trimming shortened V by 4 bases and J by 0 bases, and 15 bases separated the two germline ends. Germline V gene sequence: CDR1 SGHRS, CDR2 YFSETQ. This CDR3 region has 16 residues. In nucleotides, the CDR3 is TGCGCCAGCAGCGGAGTGTGGAGGGGGAGCACAGATACGCAGTATTTT. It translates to CASSGVWRGSTDTQYF.

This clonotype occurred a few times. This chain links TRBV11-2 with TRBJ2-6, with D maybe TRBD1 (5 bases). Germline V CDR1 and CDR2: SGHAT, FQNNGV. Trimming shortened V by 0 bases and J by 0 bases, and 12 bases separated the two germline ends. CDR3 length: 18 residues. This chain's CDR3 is CASSLDWGPSSGANVLTF. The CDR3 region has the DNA TGTGCCAGCAGCTTAGACTGGGGCCCCAGCTCTGGGGCCAACGTCCTGACTTTC.

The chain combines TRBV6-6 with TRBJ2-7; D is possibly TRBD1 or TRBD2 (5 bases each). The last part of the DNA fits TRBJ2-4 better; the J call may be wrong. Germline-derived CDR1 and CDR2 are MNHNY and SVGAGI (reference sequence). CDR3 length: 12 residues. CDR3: CASSYPRGIQYF. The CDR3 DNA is TGTGCCAGCAGTTACCCGAGGGGCATTCAGTACTTC.

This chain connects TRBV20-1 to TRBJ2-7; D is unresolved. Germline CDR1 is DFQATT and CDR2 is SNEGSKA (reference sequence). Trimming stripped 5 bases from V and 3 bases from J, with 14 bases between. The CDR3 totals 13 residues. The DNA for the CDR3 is TGCAGTGCTCGACCCCGGGTAGGCTACGAGCAGTACTTC. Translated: CSARPRVGYEQYF.

In nucleotides, the CDR3 is TGTGCCAGCTCACCGCAAGGACTAGCGGCGGATACGCAGTATTTT. Its protein product is CASSPQGLAADTQYF. V and J are TRBV18 and TRBJ2-3, with TRBD2 matching over 10 bases. The CDR3 totals 15 residues. Per the germline V gene, CDR1 is KGHSH and CDR2 is LQKENI. Losses at the gene ends were 3 bases for V and 6 bases for J; bases not matched to a gene: 6.

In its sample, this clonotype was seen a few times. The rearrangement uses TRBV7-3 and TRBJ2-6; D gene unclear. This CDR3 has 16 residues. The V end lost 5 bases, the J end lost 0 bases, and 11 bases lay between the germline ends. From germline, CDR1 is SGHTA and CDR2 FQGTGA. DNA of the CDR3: TGTGCCAGCAGCCTACCCAAGAGCTCTGGGGCCAACGTCCTGACTTTC. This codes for CASSLPKSSGANVLTF.

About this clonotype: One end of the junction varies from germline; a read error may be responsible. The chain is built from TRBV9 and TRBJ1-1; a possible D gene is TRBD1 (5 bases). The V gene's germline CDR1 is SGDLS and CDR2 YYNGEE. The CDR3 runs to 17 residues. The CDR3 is CASGVALQGFMNTEAFF. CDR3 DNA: TGTGCCAGCGGCGTAGCTCTCCAGGGCTTCATGAACACTGAAGCTTTCTTT.

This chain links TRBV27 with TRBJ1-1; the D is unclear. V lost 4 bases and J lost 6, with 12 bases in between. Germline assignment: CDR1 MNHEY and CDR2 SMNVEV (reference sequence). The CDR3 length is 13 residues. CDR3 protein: CASSSLNPAEAFF. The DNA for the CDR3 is TGTGCCAGCAGTTCCCTCAATCCCGCTGAAGCTTTCTTT.

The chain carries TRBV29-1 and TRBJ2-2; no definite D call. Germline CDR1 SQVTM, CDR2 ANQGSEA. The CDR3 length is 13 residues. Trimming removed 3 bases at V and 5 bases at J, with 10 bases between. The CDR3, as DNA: TGCAGCGTTGATGTGGACCGGACCGGGGAGCTGTTTTTT. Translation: CSVDVDRTGELFF.

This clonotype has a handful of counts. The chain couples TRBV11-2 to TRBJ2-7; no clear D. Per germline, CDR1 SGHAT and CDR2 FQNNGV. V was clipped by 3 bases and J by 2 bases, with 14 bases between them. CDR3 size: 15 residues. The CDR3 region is CASSFSRQVTYEQYF. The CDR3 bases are TGTGCCAGCAGCTTCAGTCGGCAGGTTACCTACGAGCAGTACTTC.

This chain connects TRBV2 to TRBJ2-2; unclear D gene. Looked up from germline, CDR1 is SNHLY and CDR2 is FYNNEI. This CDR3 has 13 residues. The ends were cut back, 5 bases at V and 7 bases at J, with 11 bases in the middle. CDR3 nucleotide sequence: TGTGCCAGCAGTAACCGGGCCGACGGGGAGCTGTTTTTT. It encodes CASSNRADGELFF.

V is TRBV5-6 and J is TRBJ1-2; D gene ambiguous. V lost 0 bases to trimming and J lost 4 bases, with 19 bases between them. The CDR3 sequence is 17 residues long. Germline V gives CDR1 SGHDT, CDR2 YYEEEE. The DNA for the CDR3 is TGTGCCAGCAGCTTGGCCAGGCACAAGTTTTCGGGCTATGGCTACACCTTC. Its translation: CASSLARHKFSGYGYTF.

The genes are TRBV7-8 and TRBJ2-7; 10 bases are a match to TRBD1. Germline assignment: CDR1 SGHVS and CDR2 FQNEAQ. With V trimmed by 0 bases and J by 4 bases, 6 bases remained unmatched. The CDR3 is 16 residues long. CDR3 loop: CASSLARDRGRYEQYF. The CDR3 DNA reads TGTGCCAGCAGCTTAGCCCGGGACAGGGGAAGGTACGAGCAGTACTTC.

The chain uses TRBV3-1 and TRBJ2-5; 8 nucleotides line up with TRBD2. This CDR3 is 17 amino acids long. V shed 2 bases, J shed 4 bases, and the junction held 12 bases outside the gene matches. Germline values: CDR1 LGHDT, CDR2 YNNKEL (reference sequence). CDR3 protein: CASSQHIVQAGGETQYF. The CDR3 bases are TGTGCCAGCAGCCAACATATCGTCCAGGCGGGGGGAGAGACCCAGTACTTC.

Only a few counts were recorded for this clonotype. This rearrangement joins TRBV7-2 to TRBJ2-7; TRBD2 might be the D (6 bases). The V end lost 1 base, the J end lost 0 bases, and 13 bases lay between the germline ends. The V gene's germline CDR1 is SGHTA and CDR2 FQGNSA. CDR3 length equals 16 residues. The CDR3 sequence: CASSLESGVSSYEQYF. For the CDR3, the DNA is TGTGCCAGCAGCTTAGAGTCGGGGGTGAGCTCCTACGAGCAGTACTTC. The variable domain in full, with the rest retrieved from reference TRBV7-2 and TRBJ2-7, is GAGVSQSPSNKVTEKGKDVELRCDPISGHTALYWYRQSLGQGLEFLIYFQGNSAPDKSGLPSDRFSAERTGGSVSTLTIQRTQQEDSAVYLCASSLESGVSSYEQYFGPGTRLTVT.

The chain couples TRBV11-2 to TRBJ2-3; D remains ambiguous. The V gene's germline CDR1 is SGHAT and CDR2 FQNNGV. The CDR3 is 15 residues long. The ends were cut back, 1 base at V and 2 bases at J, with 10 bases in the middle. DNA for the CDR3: TGTGCCAGCAGCTTAGGTATTAGCCCCACAGATACGCAGTATTTT. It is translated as CASSLGISPTDTQYF.

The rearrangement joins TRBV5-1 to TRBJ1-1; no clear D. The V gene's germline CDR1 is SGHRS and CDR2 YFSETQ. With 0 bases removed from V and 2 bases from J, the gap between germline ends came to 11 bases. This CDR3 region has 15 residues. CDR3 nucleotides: TGCGCCAGCAGCTTGGAGTCCGTGCGTAACACTGAAGCTTTCTTT. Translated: CASSLESVRNTEAFF. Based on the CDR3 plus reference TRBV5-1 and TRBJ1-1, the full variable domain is KAGVTQTPRYLIKTRGQQVTLSCSPISGHRSVSWYQQTPGQGLQFLFEYFSETQRNKGNFPGRFSGRQFSNSRSEMNVSTLELGDSALYLCASSLESVRNTEAFFGQGTRLTVV.

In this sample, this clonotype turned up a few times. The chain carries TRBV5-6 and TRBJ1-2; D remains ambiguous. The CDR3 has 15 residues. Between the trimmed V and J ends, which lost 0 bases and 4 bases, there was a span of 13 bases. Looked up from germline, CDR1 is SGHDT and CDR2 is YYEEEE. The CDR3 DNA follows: TGTGCCAGCAGCTTGGCAATCGAGGGAGGCTATGGCTACACCTTC. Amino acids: CASSLAIEGGYGYTF.

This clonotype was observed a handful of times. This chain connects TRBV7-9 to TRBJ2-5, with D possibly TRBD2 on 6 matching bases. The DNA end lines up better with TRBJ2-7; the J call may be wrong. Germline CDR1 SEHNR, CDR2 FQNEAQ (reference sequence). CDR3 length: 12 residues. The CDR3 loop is CASGGTDYEQYF. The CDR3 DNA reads TGTGCCAGCGGGGGGACGGACTACGAGCAGTACTTC.